The 22 T cell receptor beta chains below were found in one sample sequenced in a study of regulatory T cells in long-lasting Graves disease. Indicated time point: newly diagnosed GD, antithyroid drugs for less than 3 months. Following extraction of RNA from PBMCs, that RNA was used to make the TCR library. With iRepertoire HTBI primers and Arm-PCR of CDR3 regions, TCR beta libraries were built. Using its own MiXCR run on the multiplex PCR reads, TCRdb lists one record per CDR3 protein. Here the sample spans about 500,000 distinct CDR3 sequences, around 13% being singletons. These data were likewise used in another study, on T cells in Graves' hyperthyroidism and ophthalmopathy.

This specimen was peripheral blood mononuclear cells (PBMCs), taken at new diagnosis, from a patient treated with antithyroid drugs. These receptors all stem from a woman in her 30s with Graves disease.

This clonotype was detected ten times or more. The J gene is TRBJ1-5, the V gene TRBV11-2, with a possible D match to TRBD1 (6 bases). Germline V CDR1 and CDR2: SGHAT, FQNNGV. The CDR3 extends over 14 amino acids. The V gene lost 6 bases and the J gene lost 2 bases, with 11 bases spanning the gap. CDR3 sequence: CASSPRGGNQPQHF. The CDR3 region has the DNA TGTGCCAGCAGTCCCAGGGGCGGCAATCAGCCCCAGCATTTT.

This clonotype was found many times. The chain couples TRBV11-2 to TRBJ2-3, with unresolved D. The CDR3 loop spans 14 amino acids. V was pared by 5 bases and J by 2 bases, with 11 bases between. Per germline, CDR1 SGHAT and CDR2 FQNNGV. The CDR3 DNA is TGTGCCAGCAGCCAGTCTGCCCCCACAGATACGCAGTATTTT. The encoded protein is CASSQSAPTDTQYF.

This clonotype was picked up many times. The chain is built from TRBV7-2 and TRBJ1-4, with TRBD1 as a possible D gene (6 bases). CDR1 and CDR2 from the germline V gene are SGHTA and FQGNSA. V lost 2 bases, J lost 4 bases, and 11 bases lay in between. This CDR3 spans 15 amino acids. For the CDR3, the DNA is TGTGCCAGCAGCTTACGGGGGGCCATTAATGAAAAACTGTTTTTT. This sequence encodes CASSLRGAINEKLFF.

There are many counts of this clonotype. This sequence joins TRBV7-3 and TRBJ2-1; TRBD2 matches 10 bases. Germline CDR1 is SGHTA and CDR2 is FQGTGA. V shed 2 bases and J 5 bases; nucleotides not matched to a gene: 3. This CDR3 spans 15 amino acids. The CDR3 here is CASSLGLAVNNEQFF. Written as DNA, the CDR3 is TGTGCCAGCAGCTTAGGACTAGCGGTGAACAATGAGCAGTTCTTC.

The chain joins TRBV10-2 to TRBJ2-1, with D possibly matching TRBD2 (5 bases). The CDR3 has 15 amino acids. With 6 bases removed from V and 1 base from J, the gap between germline ends came to 13 bases. Germline lookup yields CDR1 WSHSY and CDR2 SAAADI. The CDR3, as DNA: TGCGCCAGCAGCGCGGGCGCCCCGTCCTACAATGAGCAGTTCTTC. Its protein product is CASSAGAPSYNEQFF.

This clonotype was found many times. This sequence joins TRBV10-3 and TRBJ2-7; D is perhaps TRBD2 (5 bases). Germline V gene sequence: CDR1 ENHRY, CDR2 SYGVKD. This CDR3 spans 12 amino acids. Trimming shortened V by 2 bases and J by 7 bases, and 9 bases separated the two germline ends. The CDR3 sequence: CAISEGSGEQYF. The CDR3 bases are TGTGCCATCAGTGAGGGATCGGGGGAGCAGTACTTC.

This clonotype has at least ten counts. This rearrangement joins TRBV12-3 or TRBV12-4 to TRBJ2-3; no clear D. Trimming took 2 bases from V and 2 from J, leaving 17 bases between them. This CDR3 comprises 17 residues. CDR3 DNA sequence: TGTGCCAGCAGTTTAAAGCCCCCTTTTGCTTTCACAGATACGCAGTATTTT. It codes for CASSLKPPFAFTDTQYF.

This clonotype was found many times. V usage is TRBV27 and J usage is TRBJ1-4, with D maybe TRBD1 (6 bases). CDR1 and CDR2 from the germline V gene are MNHEY and SMNVEV (reference sequence). The CDR3 contains 15 residues. Between the trimmed V and J ends, which lost 7 bases and 5 bases, there was a span of 17 bases. DNA of the CDR3: TGTGCCAGCACTTCACTGACAGGTGGAAATGAAAAACTGTTTTTT. This encodes CASTSLTGGNEKLFF.

This CDR3 is CASSLQGNEQYV. CDR3 nucleotides: TGTGCCAGCAGTTTACAGGGAAACGAGCAGTACGTC. The chain uses TRBV12-3 or TRBV12-4 and TRBJ2-7; D might be TRBD1 (5 bases). The length of the CDR3 is 12 residues. The ends were cut back, 2 bases at V and 5 bases at J, with 7 bases in the middle.

This clonotype was seen many times. This chain links TRBV6-2 or TRBV6-3 with TRBJ2-1; 7 bases map to TRBD1. Trimming removed 5 bases from V and 3 bases from J; junction bases left unmatched: 7. This CDR3 has 15 amino acids. Per the germline V gene, CDR1 is MNHEY and CDR2 is SVGEGT. CDR3 nucleotide sequence: TGTGCCAGCAGTGAACAGGGGAAGCACTACAATGAGCAGTTCTTC. It specifies CASSEQGKHYNEQFF.

A few counts support this clonotype. This chain uses TRBV15 with TRBJ2-3; 8 bases agree with TRBD1. Germline lookup yields CDR1 LNHNV and CDR2 YYDKDF (reference sequence). The CDR3 has 16 residues. The V gene end was trimmed by 3 bases and the J gene end by 4 bases; junction bases not matched to a gene: 9. CDR3 DNA: TGTGCCACCAGCAGTGGAACAGGGGGACCCTCAGATACGCAGTATTTT. Residues: CATSSGTGGPSDTQYF.

This sequence joins TRBV30 and TRBJ1-4; D uncertain. Looked up from germline, CDR1 is GTSNPN and CDR2 is SVGIG (reference sequence). V was shortened by 1 base and J by 6 bases, with 9 bases between the two germline ends. The CDR3 length is 13 residues. Here the CDR3 DNA reads TGTGCCTGGAGTGGAACGCCAGATGAAAAACTGTTTTTT. This encodes CAWSGTPDEKLFF.

Many counts were recorded for this clonotype. V and J are TRBV6-2 or TRBV6-3 and TRBJ1-1; D uncertain. CDR3 length equals 14 residues. Germline values: CDR1 MNHEY, CDR2 SVGEGT. Between the trimmed V and J ends, which lost 2 bases and 4 bases, there was a span of 11 bases. CDR3 DNA sequence: TGTGCCAGCAGTTACCGGCCGGTCCTCACTGAAGCTTTCTTT. Amino acid sequence: CASSYRPVLTEAFF.

This clonotype has ten or more counts. The rearrangement uses TRBV2 and TRBJ2-7; TRBD1 agrees at 9 bases. The J segment lost 1 base and the V segment lost 10 bases, leaving 5 bases of the junction unmatched. The CDR3 sequence is 13 residues long. Looked up from germline, CDR1 is SNHLY and CDR2 is FYNNEI. The CDR3 loop is CATTGGPSYEQYF. The CDR3 nucleotides are TGTGCCACCACAGGGGGCCCTTCCTACGAGCAGTACTTC.

This clonotype was picked up a small number of times. The rearrangement joins TRBV6-2 or TRBV6-3 to TRBJ1-1; D may be TRBD1 (6 bases). With 7 bases removed from V and 8 bases from J, the gap between germline ends came to 17 bases. The germline V gene has CDR1 MNHEY and CDR2 SVGEGT. There are 13 residues in the CDR3. CDR3 amino acids: CASTHRAPTEAFF. The CDR3 nucleotides are TGTGCCAGCACCCACAGGGCACCCACGGAAGCTTTCTTT.

There are many counts of this clonotype. The genes are TRBV24-1 and TRBJ2-1; D is perhaps TRBD1 (6 bases). Trimming stripped 3 bases from V and 7 bases from J, with 18 bases between. The CDR3 covers 16 residues. Per germline, CDR1 KGHDR and CDR2 SFDVKD. The CDR3 spells CATSDPGHPGANEQFF. CDR3 coding DNA: TGTGCCACCAGTGATCCCGGACATCCAGGGGCAAATGAGCAGTTCTTC.

This clonotype was seen repeatedly, ten times or more. This rearrangement joins TRBV11-2 to TRBJ2-1; D unclear. V was clipped by 1 base and J by 5 bases, with 6 bases between them. CDR1 SGHAT and CDR2 FQNNGV come from the germline V gene. The CDR3 covers 13 residues. The CDR3 here is CASSLGLNNEQFF. For the CDR3, the DNA is TGTGCCAGCAGCTTAGGGCTTAACAATGAGCAGTTCTTC.

The sample holds many counts of this clonotype. V is TRBV28 and J is TRBJ2-7, with D tentatively TRBD1 (6 bases). The V gene's germline CDR1 is MDHEN and CDR2 SYDVKM. CDR3 length: 14 amino acids. V was clipped by 7 bases and J by 5 bases, with 18 bases between them. The CDR3 nucleotides are TGTGCCAGCAACCCTGGGACACCGACCGACGAGCAGTACTTC. It translates to CASNPGTPTDEQYF. Full variable domain (remainder filled in from reference TRBV28 and TRBJ2-7): DVKVTQSSRYLVKRTGEKVFLECVQDMDHENMFWYRQDPGLGLRLIYFSYDVKMKEKGDIPEGYSVSREKKERFSLILESASTNQTSMYLCASNPGTPTDEQYFGPGTRLTVT.

This clonotype was picked up many times. In DNA, the CDR3 is TGTGCCAGCAGCTTAGTCGTAATAGGGGGCACTGGAGATACGCAGTATTTT. It codes for CASSLVVIGGTGDTQYF. The V call is TRBV7-9, the J call TRBJ2-3; 7 bases agree with TRBD1. The germline gives CDR1 SEHNR, CDR2 FQNEAQ (reference sequence). V shed 1 base and J 5 bases; nucleotides not matched to a gene: 12. The CDR3 is made up of 17 amino acids.

This clonotype was recorded many times. The CDR3 spells CASESRGFNTGELFF. In nucleotides, the CDR3 is TGTGCCAGCGAATCGAGAGGATTCAACACCGGGGAGCTGTTTTTT. The rearrangement uses TRBV5-6 and TRBJ2-2; D remains unclear. Trimming left V 7 bases short and J 2 bases short, with 15 bases between. CDR1 and CDR2 from the germline V gene are SGHDT and YYEEEE. The CDR3 is 15 amino acids.

In this sample, this clonotype turned up many times. J is TRBJ2-3 and V is TRBV20-1; 11 positions match TRBD2. The CDR3 runs 14 residues. Germline V gene sequence: CDR1 DFQATT, CDR2 SNEGSKA (reference sequence). With 5 bases clipped from V and 6 bases from J, the junction kept 7 bases outside the gene matches. The CDR3 sequence: CSAPSSGRDDTQYF. CDR3 DNA: TGCAGTGCTCCCAGTAGCGGGAGGGACGATACGCAGTATTTT.

This clonotype was counted ten times or more. The V and J genes are TRBV27 and TRBJ1-3; maybe TRBD1 (5 bases). The CDR3 spans 15 residues. The germline gives CDR1 MNHEY, CDR2 SMNVEV (reference sequence). V dropped 7 bases and J dropped 3 bases, with 16 bases sitting between them. The CDR3 DNA is TGTGCCAGCACTGCTTCCCCGGGACTTGGAAACACCATATATTTT. Residues: CASTASPGLGNTIYF.